These 9 T cell receptor beta chains were all obtained from the same sample, sequenced in a study of T cells in Graves' hyperthyroidism and ophthalmopathy. There were TCR beta CDR3 regions amplified from RNA transcripts. A first-round RT-PCR of the TCR CDR3 used the HTBI primer set. TCRdb reprocessed the multiplex PCR reads with MiXCR, giving one entry per CDR3 protein. The sample has hundreds of thousands of distinct CDR3 sequences, around 22% seen once. The material sequenced was blood. The receptors derive from a woman in her 30s with Graves' ophthalmopathy.

The chain has TRBV20-1 and TRBJ1-2; 9 bases agree with TRBD1. Trimming cost V 4 bases and J 8 bases; bases outside gene matches: 14. There are 15 residues in the CDR3. Germline V gene lookup returns CDR1 DFQATT and CDR2 SNEGSKA (reference sequence). CDR3 DNA sequence: TGCAGTGCTATTTTTGAGGGACAGGGACTTAACGGCTACACCTTC. Its translation is CSAIFEGQGLNGYTF.

This clonotype has a single count. The chain combines TRBV27 with TRBJ2-7; D possibly matches TRBD1 or TRBD2 (5 bases each). Deletions cut 4 bases from V and 2 bases from J, with 18 bases between. Germline V gives CDR1 MNHEY, CDR2 SMNVEV (reference sequence). The CDR3 runs to 16 residues. In nucleotides, the CDR3 is TGTGCCAGCAGTTCCCTTGTAGGGACGGACACCTACGAGCAGTACTTC. Protein sequence: CASSSLVGTDTYEQYF.

Many counts were recorded for this clonotype. This chain joins TRBV20-1 and TRBJ1-6; TRBD1 aligns across 7 bases. Germline trimming cut 0 bases from V and 4 bases from J; bases unmatched to any gene: 9. Germline loops: CDR1 DFQATT, CDR2 SNEGSKA (reference sequence). This CDR3 comprises 17 residues. The CDR3 here is CSARDLQGHAYNSPLHF. The CDR3 region has the DNA TGCAGTGCTAGAGACTTACAGGGGCATGCATATAATTCACCCCTCCACTTT.

This clonotype was seen at least ten times. The V and J genes are TRBV13 and TRBJ1-2; a weak D match, TRBD1 (5 bases). CDR3 length equals 16 residues. Deletions cut 4 bases from V and 2 bases from J, with 17 bases between. Germline V gene data show CDR1 as PRHDT and CDR2 as FYEKMQ (reference sequence). The CDR3 region is CASSSTADGGNYGYTF. The CDR3 DNA sequence: TGTGCCAGCAGCTCGACTGCGGACGGGGGGAACTATGGCTACACCTTC.

This clonotype was observed many times. The J gene is TRBJ2-7, the V gene TRBV12-3 or TRBV12-4; a possible D gene is TRBD1 (6 bases). CDR3 size: 14 residues. V was shortened by 5 bases and J by 0 bases, with 11 bases between the two germline ends. For the CDR3, the DNA is TGTGCCAGCAGTCCAGGGGACACCTCCTACGAGCAGTACTTC. This encodes CASSPGDTSYEQYF.

The J gene is TRBJ2-1, the V gene TRBV18; no firm D call. Germline CDR1 and CDR2: KGHSH and LQKENI. The CDR3 has 14 residues. The germline V and J ends were trimmed by 3 bases and 0 bases, with 6 bases remaining between them. The CDR3 reads CASSPTSSYNEQFF. The CDR3 DNA is TGTGCCAGCTCACCTACGAGCTCCTACAATGAGCAGTTCTTC. The full variable domain, rest sourced from reference TRBV18 and TRBJ2-1, is NAGVMQNPRHLVRRRGQEARLRCSPMKGHSHVYWYRQLPEEGLKFMVYLQKENIIDESGMPKERFSAEFPKEGPSILRIQQVVRGDSAAYFCASSPTSSYNEQFFGPGTRLTVL.

This clonotype was recorded at least ten times. The chain combines TRBV12-3 or TRBV12-4 with TRBJ2-2; tentatively, D is TRBD2 (5 bases). This CDR3 comprises 15 residues. V lost 2 bases and J lost 7, with 14 bases in between. CDR3 in DNA: TGTGCCAGCAGTTTATCCGAGGGAGATATCGGGGAGCTGTTTTTT. It codes for CASSLSEGDIGELFF.

This clonotype was seen repeatedly, ten times or more. This sequence joins TRBV19 and TRBJ1-2; D remains unclear. The CDR3 is 16 residues long. Germline V gene lookup returns CDR1 LNHDA and CDR2 SQIVND (reference sequence). V dropped 0 bases and J dropped 0 bases, with 11 bases sitting between them. For the CDR3, the DNA is TGTGCCAGTAGTATAGATCAAGAACTCGCTAACTATGGCTACACCTTC. Translated: CASSIDQELANYGYTF.

The table lists this clonotype with many counts. The J gene is TRBJ1-2, the V gene TRBV28, with D tentatively TRBD1 (5 bases). The CDR3 has 15 residues. V was cut by 5 bases and J by 4 bases, with 17 bases left in between. Germline CDR1 reads MDHEN; CDR2 reads SYDVKM. The CDR3 loop is CASSPAGQGTYGYTF. Written as DNA, the CDR3 is TGTGCCAGCAGTCCCGCTGGGCAGGGAACCTATGGCTACACCTTC.